One sample yielded the 25 T cell receptor beta chains listed below, sequenced in a study of T cells after yellow fever vaccination. Via MiXCR, TCRdb re-called the 5' RACE reads, giving one row per CDR3 protein. This sample yields under 300,000 distinct CDR3 sequences, of which roughly 6.3% are seen a single time; around 1% belongs to the top ten. The sequencing here drew on CD4+ T cells sorted from PBMCs, taken on the day of the yellow fever booster vaccination. The receptors were sampled from a man aged 30-40 years who received the YFV17D yellow fever vaccine.

There are many counts of this clonotype. The chain employs TRBV11-2 and TRBJ2-2; D may be TRBD1 (5 bases). The germline gives CDR1 SGHAT, CDR2 FQNNGV. The ends were cut back, 2 bases at V and 2 bases at J, with 6 bases in the middle. The CDR3 is 14 amino acids. In nucleotides, the CDR3 is TGTGCCAGCAGCTTAAGGGGAAACACCGGGGAGCTGTTTTTT. It encodes CASSLRGNTGELFF.

The table lists this clonotype with a few counts. The chain recombines TRBV20-1 with TRBJ2-2, with 12 bases matching TRBD2. The CDR3 spans 16 residues. V lost 2 bases to trimming and J lost 3 bases; unmatched junction nucleotides: 4. Germline V gene lookup returns CDR1 DFQATT and CDR2 SNEGSKA (reference sequence). The CDR3 loop is CSARSGLAGYTGELFF. DNA for the CDR3: TGCAGTGCTAGATCAGGACTAGCGGGATACACCGGGGAGCTGTTTTTT.

This clonotype was recorded at least ten times. The chain carries TRBV7-2 and TRBJ2-1; 10 bases fit TRBD2. The junction had 7 bases not matched to a gene; V was cut back by 3 bases and J by 8 bases. This CDR3 contains 15 residues. Germline V gene lookup returns CDR1 SGHTA and CDR2 FQGNSA. DNA for the CDR3: TGTGCCAGCAGCTTCCCGGGACTAGCGTTGGATGAGCAGTTCTTC. It is translated as CASSFPGLALDEQFF. The variable domain in full, completed from reference TRBV7-2 and TRBJ2-1, reads GAGVSQSPSNKVTEKGKDVELRCDPISGHTALYWYRQSLGQGLEFLIYFQGNSAPDKSGLPSDRFSAERTGGSVSTLTIQRTQQEDSAVYLCASSFPGLALDEQFFGPGTRLTVL.

The chain couples TRBV10-2 to TRBJ1-1; D remains ambiguous. CDR3 length: 16 amino acids. Trimming left V 8 bases short and J 1 base short, with 20 bases between. The V gene's germline CDR1 is WSHSY and CDR2 SAAADI. The DNA of the CDR3 is TGCGCCAGCCGAGGGTTCGATGGACCGCGGAACACTGAAGCTTTCTTT. Translation gives CASRGFDGPRNTEAFF.

There are many counts of this clonotype. This chain links TRBV20-1 with TRBJ2-7; the D is unclear. Trimming pared 6 bases from V and 7 bases from J, leaving 16 bases between. This CDR3 is 12 amino acids long. From germline, CDR1 is DFQATT and CDR2 SNEGSKA (reference sequence). CDR3 amino acids: CSADERMGEQYF. CDR3 sequence (DNA): TGCAGTGCAGACGAAAGGATGGGGGAGCAGTACTTC.

The chain couples TRBV29-1 to TRBJ2-2; 8 bases are a match to TRBD1. Germline V gene lookup returns CDR1 SQVTM and CDR2 ANQGSEA. This CDR3 has 15 amino acids. With 7 bases clipped from V and 1 base from J, the junction kept 8 bases outside the gene matches. CDR3 sequence reads: CSARTGTGNTGELFF. CDR3 sequence (DNA): TGCAGCGCCCGGACCGGGACAGGGAACACCGGGGAGCTGTTTTTT.

The rearrangement links TRBV10-3 to TRBJ2-5; no clear D. Germline-derived CDR1 and CDR2 are ENHRY and SYGVKD. The CDR3 sequence is 12 residues long. V lost 4 bases, J lost 2 bases, and 5 bases lay in between. The CDR3 reads CAISAQQETQYF. CDR3 sequence (DNA): TGTGCCATCAGTGCTCAGCAAGAGACCCAGTACTTC.

This clonotype came up many times. The V call is TRBV6-6, the J call TRBJ2-1; D is uncertain. The ends were cut back, 11 bases at V and 4 bases at J, with 15 bases in the middle. There are 13 residues in the CDR3. From germline, CDR1 is MNHNY and CDR2 SVGAGI (reference sequence). The CDR3 loop is CAVTENQYNEQFF. In nucleotides, the CDR3 is TGTGCCGTAACGGAGAACCAATACAATGAGCAGTTCTTC.

At least ten counts were recorded for this clonotype. This rearrangement joins TRBV20-1 to TRBJ2-3; D might be TRBD1 or TRBD2, each matching 5 bases. The CDR3 loop spans 13 amino acids. V lost 5 bases and J lost 6, with 15 bases in between. The V gene's germline CDR1 is DFQATT and CDR2 SNEGSKA (reference sequence). CDR3 amino acids: CSAQGKGVDTQYF. The CDR3 bases are TGCAGTGCTCAGGGAAAGGGAGTTGATACGCAGTATTTT.

This clonotype was detected only a few times. The genes are TRBV15 and TRBJ2-7; 8 nucleotides agree with TRBD2. The CDR3 is made up of 15 amino acids. CDR1 and CDR2 from the germline V gene are LNHNV and YYDKDF (reference sequence). The J segment lost 4 bases and the V segment lost 5 bases, leaving 10 bases of the junction unmatched. In DNA form, the CDR3 reads TGTGCCACCAGCCGCCCGACGGGAGGGCGGTACGAGCAGTACTTC. Its protein is CATSRPTGGRYEQYF.

This clonotype has more than one count but fewer than ten. The chain employs TRBV5-5 and TRBJ1-4; 7 nucleotides line up with TRBD1. V dropped 4 bases and J dropped 0; count of bases not matched to a gene: 12. From germline, CDR1 is SGHKS and CDR2 YYEKEE (reference sequence). This CDR3 region has 18 residues. CDR3 bases: TGTGCCAGCAGCGCCCCCGGGACAGATACAGCAACTAATGAAAAACTGTTTTTT. This gives the protein CASSAPGTDTATNEKLFF.

This clonotype has at least ten counts. This chain joins TRBV9 and TRBJ2-7; D is undetermined. This CDR3 comprises 14 residues. Trimming cost V 0 bases and J 3 bases, with 10 bases left between them. Looked up from germline, CDR1 is SGDLS and CDR2 is YYNGEE. The CDR3 bases are TGTGCCAGCAGCGTAGAGGTGGGTAGCTACGAGCAGTACTTC. Amino acids: CASSVEVGSYEQYF.

The sample holds many counts of this clonotype. The V gene is TRBV5-1, the J gene TRBJ2-1; TRBD2 matches 8 bases. V was clipped by 5 bases and J by 7 bases; unmatched bases: 8. Germline V gene data show CDR1 as SGHRS and CDR2 as YFSETQ. This CDR3 has 14 residues. As DNA, the CDR3 is TGCGCCAGCAGGAGCGGGAGTGGGGGTAATGAGCAGTTCTTC. Its protein is CASRSGSGGNEQFF.

This clonotype was counted ten times or more. The J gene is TRBJ2-5, the V gene TRBV20-1; 14 bases line up with TRBD2. Per germline, CDR1 DFQATT and CDR2 SNEGSKA (reference sequence). Trimming cost V 6 bases and J 4 bases; bases outside gene matches: 10. This CDR3 is 16 amino acids long. The CDR3 spells CSATTSGRVYGETQYF. CDR3 bases: TGCAGTGCGACGACTAGCGGGAGGGTCTACGGAGAGACCCAGTACTTC.

This clonotype was picked up a small number of times. The V gene is TRBV5-1, the J gene TRBJ2-1, with TRBD2 as a possible D gene (5 bases). The V and J ends lost 0 bases and 13 bases respectively, with 11 bases between them. The germline V gene encodes CDR1 SGHRS and CDR2 YFSETQ. This CDR3 spans 12 amino acids. CDR3 amino acids: CASSLAAETQFF. CDR3 nucleotide sequence: TGCGCCAGCAGCTTGGCAGCGGAGACTCAGTTCTTC.

V and J are TRBV2 and TRBJ2-1, with a possible D match to TRBD1 (5 bases). V gave up 6 bases and J gave up 10 bases, with 7 bases separating them. The germline V gene encodes CDR1 SNHLY and CDR2 FYNNEI. The CDR3 is 10 amino acids. CDR3 bases: TGTGCCAGCAGCGCAGGGGAGCAGTTCTTC. Protein sequence: CASSAGEQFF.

As to this clonotype: A read error is possible here, since a much larger clone lies one base away. The CDR3 sequence is CSSSRDTDTQYF. DNA for the CDR3: TGCTCCAGCAGCCGAGATACAGATACGCAGTATTTT. The rearrangement uses TRBV5-1 and TRBJ2-3; D is undetermined. The CDR3 has 12 amino acids. Germline V gene sequence: CDR1 SGHRS, CDR2 YFSETQ.

This clonotype has a single count. Just one base apart from a much larger clone, this may be a read error. This chain uses TRBV6-1 with TRBJ2-2, with D maybe TRBD1 (5 bases). CDR1 and CDR2 (germline): MNHNS, SASEGT. This CDR3 has 15 residues. V lost 10 bases to trimming and J lost 0 bases, with 15 bases between them. The CDR3 loop reads CAIRAGTTNTGELFF. CDR3 DNA: TGTGCCATCAGGGCCGGCACTACGAACACCGGGGAGCTGTTTTTT.

This clonotype was detected a few times. This chain uses TRBV4-3 with TRBJ2-7, with 10 positions matching TRBD1. Germline CDR1 LGHNA, CDR2 YSLEER. Trimming removed 3 bases from V and 6 bases from J; junction bases left unmatched: 11. The CDR3 has 16 residues. This chain's CDR3 is CASSHSRGTGVIEQYF. The CDR3 region has the DNA TGCGCCAGCAGCCACTCACGAGGGACAGGGGTAATCGAGCAGTACTTC.

In this sample, this clonotype turned up a few times. This chain links TRBV5-1 with TRBJ2-7; 11 nucleotides align to TRBD2. J was trimmed by 4 bases and V by 4 bases; bases with no gene match: 7. The CDR3 sequence is 15 residues long. CDR1 and CDR2 (germline): SGHRS, YFSETQ. The CDR3, as DNA: TGCGCCAGCAGCCGGGGGACTAGCGGCCCGTACGAGCAGTACTTC. Encoded protein: CASSRGTSGPYEQYF.

This clonotype was found many times. This chain joins TRBV28 and TRBJ2-1, with D possibly matching TRBD2 (7 bases). With 3 bases removed from V and 9 bases from J, the gap between germline ends came to 12 bases. The CDR3 has 13 amino acids. In germline, CDR1 is MDHEN, CDR2 SYDVKM. The CDR3 sequence is CASSFGGGSEQFF. The DNA for the CDR3 is TGTGCCAGCAGTTTTGGGGGGGGCAGTGAGCAGTTCTTC. The full variable domain, completed using reference TRBV28 and TRBJ2-1, is DVKVTQSSRYLVKRTGEKVFLECVQDMDHENMFWYRQDPGLGLRLIYFSYDVKMKEKGDIPEGYSVSREKKERFSLILESASTNQTSMYLCASSFGGGSEQFFGPGTRLTVL.

V is TRBV12-3 or TRBV12-4 and J is TRBJ2-4; 14 bases are shared with TRBD2. There are 17 residues in the CDR3. After removal of 5 bases from V and 8 bases from J, the junction contained 11 bases not matched to a gene. CDR3 bases: TGTGCCAGCAGTGCACCGGGACTAGCGGGAGTACGGTACATTCAGTACTTC. Its protein product is CASSAPGLAGVRYIQYF.

V is TRBV7-2 and J is TRBJ2-5; TRBD1 matches at 7 bases. Germline V gives CDR1 SGHTA, CDR2 FQGNSA. This CDR3 is built from 13 residues. Losses at the gene ends were 3 bases for V and 11 bases for J; bases not matched to a gene: 9. In DNA form, the CDR3 reads TGTGCCAGCAGCTTTTCGGCTGGGACAGCACAGTACTTC. It is translated as CASSFSAGTAQYF.

Ten or more counts support this clonotype. The chain employs TRBV7-9 and TRBJ2-1, with D tentatively TRBD2 (5 bases). The V end was cut by 2 bases, the J end by 13 bases, with 12 bases between. CDR3 length: 12 amino acids. Germline CDR1 SEHNR, CDR2 FQNEAQ (reference sequence). This chain's CDR3 is CASSLTGYFQFF. CDR3 coding DNA: TGTGCCAGCAGCTTAACGGGGTATTTTCAGTTCTTC.

This clonotype was counted at least ten times. This chain links TRBV5-8 with TRBJ2-3; 14 bases align to TRBD2. CDR3 length: 16 residues. V shed 4 bases and J 7 bases; nucleotides not matched to a gene: 8. The germline CDR1 and CDR2 sequences are SGHTS and YDEGEE. For the CDR3, the DNA is TGTGCCAGCAGCCTCCCGGGACTAGCGGGAGTATATACGCAGTATTTT. This translates into CASSLPGLAGVYTQYF.